Each of the 29 T cell receptor beta chains below was sequenced from the same sample in a study of T-cell memory formation after mild COVID-19. TCRdb re-derived calls from the 5' RACE reads in MiXCR, one entry per CDR3 protein. Of roughly 320,000 distinct CDR3 sequences in the sample, around 27% were seen once. Sequencing used PBMCs or a T cell subset sorted from them (not recorded which). These receptors were taken from an adult woman who had mild COVID-19 (a few samples of this study predate the infection). Cell type and time point are not known.

This clonotype was detected many times. This sequence joins TRBV12-3 or TRBV12-4 and TRBJ2-3; 7 nucleotides align to TRBD1. V was pared by 3 bases and J by 12 bases, with 6 bases of the junction left unmatched. The CDR3 loop spans 12 amino acids. CDR3 protein: CASSFSDRVQYF. The CDR3 coding sequence is TGTGCCAGCAGTTTCTCTGACAGGGTCCAGTATTTT.

The chain combines TRBV7-2 with TRBJ2-1, with D tentatively TRBD1 (5 bases). The CDR3 consists of 16 residues. Germline CDR1 is SGHTA and CDR2 is FQGNSA. Trimming took off 5 bases at V and 0 bases at J, with 14 bases between the two ends. The CDR3 DNA follows: TGTGCCAGCAGCCCCACCTCAGGGCACTCCTACAATGAGCAGTTCTTC. Residues: CASSPTSGHSYNEQFF.

This clonotype has a single count. The chain uses TRBV6-1 and TRBJ1-3; D gene ambiguous. Germline V gene data show CDR1 as MNHNS and CDR2 as SASEGT. V was trimmed by 6 bases and J by 7 bases, leaving 7 bases between them. The CDR3 contains 11 residues. In DNA form, the CDR3 reads TGTGCCAGCAGATTGGAGAACACCATATATTTT. Protein product: CASRLENTIYF.

The V gene is TRBV7-9, the J gene TRBJ2-3; 10 bases align to TRBD2. V dropped 4 bases and J dropped 3; count of bases not matched to a gene: 7. From germline, CDR1 is SEHNR and CDR2 FQNEAQ (reference sequence). The CDR3 sequence is 16 residues long. The CDR3 nucleotides read TGTGCCAGCAGCTCCGCAGCTAGCGGGAGTACAGATACGCAGTATTTT. The encoded protein is CASSSAASGSTDTQYF.

This chain links TRBV24-1 with TRBJ2-1; 10 bases fit TRBD2. Germline trimming cut 4 bases from V and 5 bases from J; bases unmatched to any gene: 4. This CDR3 contains 15 residues. Germline V lookup: CDR1 KGHDR, CDR2 SFDVKD. The CDR3 reads CATSETSGLHNEQFF. For the CDR3, the DNA is TGTGCCACCAGTGAGACTAGCGGGTTACACAATGAGCAGTTCTTC.

The V gene is TRBV6-5, the J gene TRBJ2-1; the D gene is possibly TRBD2 (7 bases). The ends were cut back, 7 bases at V and 0 bases at J, with 22 bases in the middle. Per germline, CDR1 MNHEY and CDR2 SVGAGI. CDR3 length: 18 amino acids. DNA for the CDR3: TGTGCCAGCACTCTTCTTCGGCGGGGGCGAAGCTCCTACAATGAGCAGTTCTTC. It translates to CASTLLRRGRSSYNEQFF.

This chain uses TRBV20-1 with TRBJ2-1, with 9 bases lining up with TRBD2. The V segment lost 4 bases and the J segment 13 bases; nucleotides outside the gene matches: 5. CDR3 length: 11 amino acids. Germline V CDR1 and CDR2: DFQATT, SNEGSKA (reference sequence). DNA for the CDR3: TGCAGTGCTACCGGGACTAGCTTCCAGTTCTTC. Protein sequence: CSATGTSFQFF.

The chain has TRBV18 and TRBJ2-7; tentatively, D is TRBD1 (6 bases). V was cut by 6 bases and J by 5 bases, with 17 bases left in between. CDR1 KGHSH and CDR2 LQKENI come from the germline V gene. The CDR3 covers 14 residues. Written as DNA, the CDR3 is TGTGCCAGCTCCAATCTGGGGCAGGGGAACGAGCAGTACTTC. Protein sequence: CASSNLGQGNEQYF.

This clonotype was detected a few times. V and J are TRBV7-6 and TRBJ2-3; 10 bases line up with TRBD2. V lost 5 bases to trimming and J lost 0 bases; unmatched junction nucleotides: 5. From germline, CDR1 is SGHVS and CDR2 FNYEAQ. This CDR3 spans 16 amino acids. This chain's CDR3 is CASSTLAGASTDTQYF. In nucleotides, the CDR3 is TGTGCCAGCAGCACTCTAGCGGGGGCTAGCACAGATACGCAGTATTTT.

The genes are TRBV12-3 or TRBV12-4 and TRBJ2-1; 11 bases map to TRBD2. After removal of 6 bases from V and 4 bases from J, the junction contained 5 bases not matched to a gene. The CDR3 runs 15 residues. The chain's CDR3 is CASSHSGGGYNEQFF. CDR3 sequence (DNA): TGTGCCAGCAGCCATAGCGGGGGGGGTTACAATGAGCAGTTCTTC.

The CDR3 DNA reads as TGCGCCAGCACCCCGCGCGGACTCGCACGTTGGGGGAACTACGAGCAGTACTTC. As protein: CASTPRGLARWGNYEQYF. The chain joins TRBV5-1 to TRBJ2-7; either TRBD1 or TRBD2 may fit D (5 bases each). V was trimmed by 6 bases and J by 3 bases, leaving 28 bases between them. The CDR3 has 18 residues. The germline V gene has CDR1 SGHRS and CDR2 YFSETQ.

The rearrangement uses TRBV12-3 or TRBV12-4 and TRBJ2-5; TRBD2 matches at 9 bases. This CDR3 has 16 amino acids. The V and J ends lost 1 base and 5 bases, in that order; junction bases with no gene match: 8. The CDR3 nucleotides are TGTGCCAGCAGTTTAGTTAGCGGGAGTTCGGGCGAGACCCAGTACTTC. It is translated as CASSLVSGSSGETQYF.

V gene TRBV10-3 combines with J gene TRBJ2-2, with TRBD1 matching 7 bases. V lost 5 bases to trimming and J lost 5 bases; unmatched junction nucleotides: 8. From germline, CDR1 is ENHRY and CDR2 SYGVKD. The CDR3 length is 15 residues. The CDR3 loop reads CAISSGQATTGELFF. CDR3 coding DNA: TGTGCCATCAGTAGTGGACAGGCTACTACCGGGGAGCTGTTTTTT.

The J gene is TRBJ2-2, the V gene TRBV7-2, with TRBD2 as a possible D gene (5 bases). This CDR3 comprises 16 residues. V lost 4 bases and J lost 6, with 18 bases in between. Germline CDR1 is SGHTA and CDR2 is FQGNSA. The CDR3 is CASSSSITRLAGELFF. The CDR3 DNA follows: TGTGCCAGCAGCTCCTCAATAACTAGGTTGGCCGGGGAGCTGTTTTTT.

The genes are TRBV7-9 and TRBJ2-7; unclear D gene. V lost 1 base and J lost 1, with 8 bases in between. This CDR3 contains 14 residues. The germline CDR1 and CDR2 sequences are SEHNR and FQNEAQ (reference sequence). The CDR3 DNA follows: TGTGCCAGCAGCTTAGATCCAGCATCCTACGAGCAGTACTTC. Translated, it gives CASSLDPASYEQYF.

This clonotype appeared a few times. This chain uses TRBV7-9 with TRBJ1-3; D is ambiguous. Trimming shortened V by 5 bases and J by 0 bases, and 17 bases separated the two germline ends. Per germline, CDR1 SEHNR and CDR2 FQNEAQ (reference sequence). The CDR3 is 17 amino acids. Here the CDR3 reads CASSPTRGRSSGNTIYF. Written as DNA, the CDR3 is TGTGCCAGCAGCCCCACCCGAGGAAGGAGCTCTGGAAACACCATATATTTT.

A few counts support this clonotype. The chain is built from TRBV3-1 and TRBJ2-1; TRBD1 matches 7 bases. This CDR3 is built from 14 residues. CDR1 LGHDT and CDR2 YNNKEL come from the germline V gene (reference sequence). V shed 5 bases, J shed 8 bases, and the junction held 9 bases outside the gene matches. CDR3 sequence: CASSKYRGAYEQFF. CDR3 sequence (DNA): TGTGCCAGCAGCAAATACAGGGGAGCGTATGAGCAGTTCTTC.

The genes are TRBV5-1 and TRBJ1-2; no clear D. This CDR3 is 13 amino acids long. Deletions cut 2 bases from V and 3 bases from J, with 8 bases between. Germline loops: CDR1 SGHRS, CDR2 YFSETQ. Written as DNA, the CDR3 is TGCGCCAGCAGCTTCGCTGGGGACTATGGCTACACCTTC. Translating it yields CASSFAGDYGYTF. The full variable domain, with the rest looked up from reference TRBV5-1 and TRBJ1-2, is KAGVTQTPRYLIKTRGQQVTLSCSPISGHRSVSWYQQTPGQGLQFLFEYFSETQRNKGNFPGRFSGRQFSNSRSEMNVSTLELGDSALYLCASSFAGDYGYTFGSGTRLTVV.

The chain has TRBV29-1 and TRBJ1-2; maybe TRBD1 (5 bases). The CDR3 is 15 amino acids. Germline-derived CDR1 and CDR2 are SQVTM and ANQGSEA. Trimming stripped 6 bases from V and 7 bases from J, with 24 bases between. Here the CDR3 DNA reads TGCAGCGTGCCTGAGACAGCCCCGTTGTTCGGTGGCTACACCTTC. Encoded protein: CSVPETAPLFGGYTF.

In its sample, this clonotype was seen a few times. The chain is built from TRBV5-1 and TRBJ2-1; TRBD2 is a possible D gene (6 bases). The V and J ends lost 6 bases and 10 bases respectively, with 14 bases between them. The CDR3 runs to 12 residues. Germline V gene sequence: CDR1 SGHRS, CDR2 YFSETQ. The CDR3 spells CASKLAGGEQFF. The CDR3 nucleotides read TGCGCCAGCAAACTAGCTGGTGGGGAGCAGTTCTTC.

This chain connects TRBV7-2 to TRBJ2-7; 10 bases map to TRBD2. V lost 7 bases, J lost 6 bases, and 12 bases stayed unmatched. Germline lookup yields CDR1 SGHTA and CDR2 FQGNSA. There are 15 residues in the CDR3. CDR3 sequence (DNA): TGTGCCAGCACCCAGGGGCTAGCGGGAGAATTCGAGCAGTACTTC. Translated, it gives CASTQGLAGEFEQYF.

The V gene is TRBV4-3, the J gene TRBJ2-5; no reliable D call. The CDR3 length is 12 residues. Germline V CDR1 and CDR2: LGHNA, YSLEER. V shed 0 bases and J shed 7 bases, with 6 bases lying between them. CDR3 in DNA: TGCGCCAGCAGCCAAGACATGGGGACCCAGTACTTC. It specifies CASSQDMGTQYF.

The rearrangement links TRBV5-1 to TRBJ1-1; a possible D gene is TRBD1 (6 bases). The germline V gene has CDR1 SGHRS and CDR2 YFSETQ. The CDR3 runs to 15 residues. V was cut by 7 bases and J by 2 bases, with 18 bases left in between. CDR3 in DNA: TGCGCCAGCGACCCCTTCGACAGGACTAACACTGAAGCTTTCTTT. Its translation is CASDPFDRTNTEAFF.

V and J are TRBV29-1 and TRBJ2-2; no clear D. The germline V and J ends were trimmed by 3 bases and 1 base, with 12 bases remaining between them. The CDR3 consists of 15 residues. CDR1 SQVTM and CDR2 ANQGSEA come from the germline V gene. As DNA, the CDR3 is TGCAGCGTTGAGGTCGGGTCCCAGAACACCGGGGAGCTGTTTTTT. Its protein is CSVEVGSQNTGELFF.

This clonotype was seen more than once but under ten times. The chain links TRBV24-1 to TRBJ2-2; 10 positions agree with TRBD2. Germline CDR1 KGHDR, CDR2 SFDVKD. The CDR3 sequence is 16 residues long. Trimming took 9 bases from V and 3 from J; bases not matched to a gene: 9. The CDR3 DNA is TGTGCCACCGAAGGGCTAGCGGGAGAGGACACCGGGGAGCTGTTTTTT. As protein: CATEGLAGEDTGELFF.

This clonotype was detected a few times. The J gene is TRBJ2-3, the V gene TRBV7-2; 14 bases fit TRBD2. J lost 9 bases, V lost 5 bases, and 13 bases had no gene match. CDR1 is SGHTA and CDR2 is FQGNSA in the germline V gene. The CDR3 extends over 17 amino acids. The CDR3 DNA is TGTGCCAGCAGCCCCGCCCAGACTAGCGGGAGGGCCAGGACGCAGTATTTT. Residues: CASSPAQTSGRARTQYF.

The rearrangement joins TRBV18 to TRBJ1-3; possible D gene TRBD1, 5 bases. V lost 2 bases and J lost 0, with 17 bases in between. CDR3 length: 18 residues. Germline assignment: CDR1 KGHSH and CDR2 LQKENI. The CDR3 DNA sequence: TGTGCCAGCTCACCAAGGGTGGGCCTAGGGGACTCTGGAAACACCATATATTTT. It codes for CASSPRVGLGDSGNTIYF.

The rearrangement uses TRBV12-3 or TRBV12-4 and TRBJ2-3; 8 nucleotides agree with TRBD2. This CDR3 comprises 14 residues. V lost 6 bases, J lost 10 bases, and 12 bases stayed unmatched. Here the CDR3 reads CASRTSGSPPPQYF. DNA for the CDR3: TGTGCCAGCAGGACCAGCGGGAGTCCCCCCCCGCAGTATTTT.

This chain connects TRBV5-1 to TRBJ1-2; TRBD1 aligns across 7 bases. CDR1 and CDR2 (germline): SGHRS, YFSETQ. V trimming: 4 bases; J trimming: 8 bases; junction bases outside the gene matches: 11. The CDR3 contains 14 residues. CDR3 region: CASSAGQAGWGYTF. The DNA of the CDR3 is TGCGCCAGCAGCGCCGGACAGGCCGGGTGGGGCTACACCTTC.